Listed below are T cell receptor beta chains from one sample, sequenced in a study of cytotoxic CD8 clonotypes in ibrutinib-treated CLL. Libraries were prepared by immunoSEQ multiplex PCR; TCRdb keeps only in-frame clonotypes and omits some of them. The table lists 250,000 to 350,000 clones, around 77% of them singletons. The sequencing used PBMCs, collected at disease progression, from a patient treated with ibrutinib. These receptors were collected from a human donor with chronic lymphocytic leukemia. The CDR3 runs from the conserved cysteine through the conserved F or W. The D gene is left open where the match is weak. Where a row states a size, it is once, few, many or the class of an expanded clone; other rows omit it.

d_call	v_call	clone_size	j_call	cdr3_aa	cdr3_nt
NA	TRBV28	NA	TRBJ2-3	CASRRTWVRGGTQYF	TGTGCCAGCCGACGGACATGGGTCAGGGGTGGTACGCAGTATTTT
NA	TRBV19	NA	TRBJ2-3	CASSIWDSSTDTQYF	TGTGCCAGTAGTATTTGGGACTCTAGCACAGATACGCAGTATTTT
NA	TRBV5-1	NA	TRBJ2-2	CASSLTASFTGELFF	TGCGCCAGCAGCTTGACGGCTAGCTTTACCGGGGAGCTGTTTTTT
TRBD2	TRBV5-1	few	TRBJ2-5	CASSFERGIQETQYF	TGCGCCAGCAGCTTCGAGCGGGGAATTCAAGAGACCCAGTACTTC
TRBD1	TRBV28	NA	TRBJ2-1	CASSPQGATYNEQFF	TGTGCCAGCAGCCCACAGGGGGCTACCTACAATGAGCAGTTCTTC
TRBD2	TRBV7-2	few	TRBJ2-7	CASSPGLAGVYEQYF	TGTGCCAGCAGCCCGGGACTAGCGGGAGTATACGAGCAGTACTTC
NA	TRBV10-2	NA	TRBJ1-5	CASSPSPGRQPQHF	TGCGCCAGCAGCCCAAGCCCGGGCCGACAGCCCCAGCATTTT
TRBD1	TRBV19	NA	TRBJ1-5	CASSHGTGSREPQHF	TGTGCCAGTAGCCATGGGACAGGGAGTAGGGAGCCCCAGCATTTT
NA	TRBV7-3	NA	TRBJ2-2	CASSLISNTGELFF	TGTGCCAGCAGCCTGATATCGAACACCGGGGAGCTGTTTTTT
TRBD1	TRBV5-1	NA	TRBJ1-4	CASSLARTGGRIGTNEKLFF	TGCGCCAGCAGCTTGGCGCGGACAGGGGGCCGCATTGGGACTAATGAAAAACTGTTTTTT
NA	TRBV28	NA	TRBJ2-3	CASSPDTDTQYF	TGTGCCAGCAGCCCAGATACAGATACGCAGTATTTT
NA	TRBV6-5	NA	TRBJ1-2	CASSYSGRAGYGYTF	TGTGCCAGCAGTTACTCTGGCAGGGCGGGCTATGGCTACACCTTC
NA	TRBV9	NA	TRBJ1-4	CASSVGKNEKLFF	TGTGCCAGCAGCGTTGGGAAAAATGAAAAACTGTTTTTT
NA	TRBV25-1	NA	TRBJ2-7	CASSRGYEQYF	TGTGCCAGCAGTCGGGGGTACGAGCAGTACTTC
TRBD2	TRBV10-1	NA	TRBJ2-1	CASSETSGGADEQFF	TGCGCCAGCAGTGAGACTAGCGGGGGGGCCGATGAGCAGTTCTTC
TRBD1	TRBV7-9	NA	TRBJ2-2	CASSSPGTVRTGELFF	TGTGCCAGCAGCTCACCCGGGACAGTGCGCACCGGGGAGCTGTTTTTT
TRBD2	TRBV6-5	once	TRBJ2-3	CASSSLAGGGDTQYF	TGTGCCAGCAGTTCACTAGCGGGAGGTGGAGATACGCAGTATTTT
NA	TRBV5-6	NA	TRBJ1-2	CASSFQGKGGYTF	TGTGCCAGCAGCTTTCAGGGAAAGGGTGGCTACACCTTC
TRBD1	TRBV9	NA	TRBJ1-2	CASSVDAGGPLYGYTF	TGTGCCAGCAGCGTAGACGCAGGGGGCCCCCTCTATGGCTACACCTTC
NA	TRBV2	few	TRBJ1-1	CASSGGRNTEAFF	TGTGCCAGCAGTGGCGGGAGGAACACTGAAGCTTTCTTT
NA	TRBV5-6	NA	TRBJ1-5	CASSSSGQVQGHQPQHF	TGTGCCAGCAGCTCGTCCGGACAAGTCCAAGGGCATCAGCCCCAGCATTTT
NA	TRBV2	NA	TRBJ2-7	CASWAESSYEQYF	TGTGCCAGCTGGGCGGAGAGCTCCTACGAGCAGTACTTC
TRBD2	TRBV9	NA	TRBJ2-5	CASSPGLAGEETQYF	TGTGCCAGCAGCCCCGGACTAGCGGGGGAAGAGACCCAGTACTTC
TRBD1	TRBV6-5	NA	TRBJ1-2	CASRRGQGDYGYTF	TGTGCCAGCAGGCGGGGACAGGGGGACTATGGCTACACCTTC
TRBD1	TRBV6-5	NA	TRBJ2-7	CASSRRQGARYEQYF	TGTGCCAGCAGCCGACGACAGGGGGCCAGGTACGAGCAGTACTTC
NA	TRBV11-3	NA	TRBJ2-7	CASSSSVGVEQYF	TGTGCCAGCAGCTCCAGCGTAGGGGTCGAGCAGTACTTC
NA	TRBV7-8	NA	TRBJ2-2	CASSTYTGELFF	TGTGCCAGCAGCACCTACACCGGGGAGCTGTTTTTT
TRBD1	TRBV5-6	NA	TRBJ2-5	CASSTTGTGGEDWETQYF	TGTGCCAGCAGCACTACCGGGACAGGGGGCGAGGACTGGGAGACCCAGTACTTC
NA	TRBV25-1	NA	TRBJ1-1	CASSYMTHTEAFF	TGTGCCAGCAGTTACATGACCCACACTGAAGCTTTCTTT
TRBD2	TRBV7-6	few	TRBJ2-2	CASSLVNLAGVGDTGELFF	TGTGCCAGCAGCTTAGTTAATCTAGCGGGAGTCGGGGACACCGGGGAGCTGTTTTTT
TRBD1	TRBV4-1	NA	TRBJ2-4	CASSQDIQGAAKNIQYF	TGCGCCAGCAGCCAGGACATACAGGGGGCGGCCAAAAACATTCAGTACTTC
TRBD1	TRBV4-1	NA	TRBJ1-1	CASSQDSFGTEKDTEAFF	TGCGCCAGCAGCCAAGATAGTTTTGGGACAGAGAAGGACACTGAAGCTTTCTTT
NA	TRBV5-1	NA	TRBJ1-5	CASSLLVGAPQHF	TGCGCCAGCAGCTTGTTGGTGGGGGCGCCCCAGCATTTT
TRBD1	TRBV2	NA	TRBJ1-4	CASKGGTNEKLFF	TGTGCCAGCAAAGGGGGCACTAATGAAAAACTGTTTTTT
NA	TRBV6-4	few	TRBJ2-1	CASNLTDYNEQFF	TGTGCCAGCAACCTGACAGATTACAATGAGCAGTTCTTC
NA	TRBV19	NA	TRBJ2-7	CASNPGGISYEQYF	TGTGCCAGTAACCCAGGGGGGATCTCCTACGAGCAGTACTTC
NA	TRBV13	NA	TRBJ1-6	CASSLGGLGPNSPLHF	TGTGCCAGCAGCTTGGGGGGGTTAGGGCCTAATTCACCCCTCCACTTT
NA	TRBV6-5	NA	TRBJ1-5	CASSKQGLGNQPQHF	TGTGCCAGCAGTAAACAGGGATTGGGCAATCAGCCCCAGCATTTT
TRBD1	TRBV11-2	NA	TRBJ2-1	CASSLRGTGNEQFF	TGTGCCAGCAGCTTAAGGGGGACAGGGAATGAGCAGTTCTTC
TRBD2	TRBV27	NA	TRBJ2-3	CASSLIAGGLGPDTQYF	TGTGCCAGCAGTTTAATAGCGGGGGGGCTCGGTCCAGATACGCAGTATTTT